This entry describes one T cell receptor beta chain. Sequencing was performed with immunoSEQ multiplex PCR; in TCRdb, only in-frame clones are kept and a portion is missing. The sample lists about 47,000 clones, 75% to 90% occurring once. Documented time point: pretreatment peripheral blood. The source of the sample is a study of PD-L1 blockade in urothelial cancer. Study-level background: About 85% of the 29 patients were men with bladder-origin urothelial cancer.

The CDR3 totals 15 residues. V was clipped by 1 base and J by 0 bases, with 7 bases between them. Germline CDR1 is SGHVS and CDR2 is FQNEAQ. The TCR was taken from a man between 50 and 59 years old with urothelial cancer. This sample comprised PBMCs, obtained around atezolizumab (anti-PD-L1) treatment. The genes are TRBV7-8 and TRBJ1-5; D may be TRBD1 (5 bases). The CDR3 coding sequence is TGTGCCAGCAGCTTAGTCGGGGGTAGCAATCAGCCCCAGCATTTT. This translates into CASSLVGGSNQPQHF.